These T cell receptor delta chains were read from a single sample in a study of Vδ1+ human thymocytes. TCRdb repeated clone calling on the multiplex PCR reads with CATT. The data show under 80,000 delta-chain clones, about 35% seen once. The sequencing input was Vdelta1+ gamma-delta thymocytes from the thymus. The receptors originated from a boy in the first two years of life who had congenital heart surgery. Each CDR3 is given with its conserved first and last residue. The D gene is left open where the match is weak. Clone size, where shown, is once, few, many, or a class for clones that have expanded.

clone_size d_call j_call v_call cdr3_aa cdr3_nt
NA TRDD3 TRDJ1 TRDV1 CALGLDELGNLGDNLYTDKLIF TGTGCTCTTGGGTTAGATGAACTAGGGAATCTGGGGGATAACCTGTACACCGATAAACTCATCTTT
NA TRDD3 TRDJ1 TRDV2 CATAGLGEPYTDKLIF TGTGCCACCGCCGGACTGGGGGAGCCGTACACCGATAAACTCATCTTT
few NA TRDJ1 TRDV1 CALGILPTLGDPGLIF TGTGCTCTTGGGATACTTCCTACCCTGGGGGATCCGGGCCTCATCTTT
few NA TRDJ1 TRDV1 CALGDLALLHPYTDKLIF TGTGCTCTTGGGGACCTAGCCCTACTCCACCCGTACACCGATAAACTCATCTTT
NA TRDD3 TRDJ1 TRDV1 CALGASTPGGYLADKLIF TGTGCTCTTGGGGCATCCACTCCTGGGGGATACTTGGCCGATAAACTCATCTTT
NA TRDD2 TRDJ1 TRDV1 CALGEKKGLPTLRGIRIADKLIF TGTGCTCTTGGGGAAAAGAAGGGCCTTCCTACTTTAAGGGGGATCAGAATAGCCGATAAACTCATCTTT
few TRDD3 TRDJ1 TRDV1 CALGEGYVGYWGIPHNTYTDKLIF TGTGCTCTTGGGGAAGGGTACGTTGGGTACTGGGGGATACCACACAATACGTACACCGATAAACTCATCTTT
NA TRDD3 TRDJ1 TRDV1 CALGTTGGLRELNRETDKLIF TGTGCTCTTGGTACTACTGGGGGACTCAGGGAACTAAACAGGGAGACCGATAAACTCATCTTT
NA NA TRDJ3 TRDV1 CALGELYPPWDTRQMFF TGTGCTCTTGGGGAACTTTACCCCCCCTGGGACACCCGACAGATGTTTTTC
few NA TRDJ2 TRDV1 CALGERVPPGWGATAQLFF TGTGCTCTTGGGGAACGGGTCCCTCCTGGGTGGGGGGCAACAGCACAACTCTTCTTT
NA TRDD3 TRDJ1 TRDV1 CALGEDPLHFSVLGDTEATDKLIF TGTGCTCTTGGGGAAGATCCTCTTCACTTTTCCGTACTGGGGGATACGGAGGCCACCGATAAACTCATCTTT
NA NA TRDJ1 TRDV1 CALGDLLPTWIGYWGTRYTDKLIF TGTGCTCTTGGGGACCTCCTTCCTACCTGGATAGGGTACTGGGGGACGAGGTACACCGATAAACTCATCTTT